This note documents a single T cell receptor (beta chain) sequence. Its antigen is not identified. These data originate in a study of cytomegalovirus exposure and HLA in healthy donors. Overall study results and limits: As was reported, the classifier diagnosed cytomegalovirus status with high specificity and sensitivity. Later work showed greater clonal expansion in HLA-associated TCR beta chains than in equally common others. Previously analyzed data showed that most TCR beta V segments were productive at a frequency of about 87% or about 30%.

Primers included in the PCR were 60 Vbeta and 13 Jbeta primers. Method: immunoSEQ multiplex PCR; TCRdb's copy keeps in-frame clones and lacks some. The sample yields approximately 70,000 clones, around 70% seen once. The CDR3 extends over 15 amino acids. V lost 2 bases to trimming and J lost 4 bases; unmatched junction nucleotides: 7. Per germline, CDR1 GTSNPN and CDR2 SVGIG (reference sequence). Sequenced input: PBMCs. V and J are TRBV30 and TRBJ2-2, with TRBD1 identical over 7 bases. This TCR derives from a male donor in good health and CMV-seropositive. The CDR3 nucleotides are TGTGCCTGGAGTCGTCCGACAGGGTTCACCGGGGAGCTGTTTTTT. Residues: CAWSRPTGFTGELFF.